Reported below is one TCR beta chain. Its antigen remains unidentified. The sample belongs to a study of T cell responses to AZD1222 COVID-19 vaccine. Produced via immunoSEQ multiplex PCR; TCRdb's table is partial and in-frame only. In the table there are around 110,000 clones, about 92% of which are singletons. With V trimmed by 2 bases and J by 6 bases, 1 base remained unmatched. The CDR3 sequence is 14 residues long. In germline, CDR1 is LNHDA, CDR2 SQIVND (reference sequence). Study-wide points: Recipients of two AZD1222 doses showed rising Spike-specific TCR breadth and depth. Repertoires were sampled only after the peak T cell response.

The TCR sequence derives from an adult in good health. This chain links TRBV19 with TRBJ1-5; 10 nucleotides match TRBD1. The starting material was peripheral blood, obtained on day 0 of AZD1222 vaccination. Here the CDR3 DNA reads TGTGCCAGTAGTATAAGGGACAGGGGTCAGCCCCAGCATTTT. Translating it yields CASSIRDRGQPQHF.